The clone carrying this T cell receptor (beta chain) was observed once. Naivety among CD8 cells was defined by CD45RO negativity and positive CCR7 selection, thereby excluding terminally differentiated effector memory CD45RA+ cells. This entry belongs to a study of shared clonotypes between healthy human individuals. Germline lookup yields CDR1 MGHRA and CDR2 YSYEKL. Trimming took 8 bases from V and 0 from J, leaving 19 bases between them. The CDR3 totals 16 residues. Here immunoSEQ multiplex PCR was the method, and the copy in TCRdb shows in-frame clones only, minus some. The sample shows roughly 650,000 clones, roughly 96% of them seen only once.

Specimen: naive CD8+ T cells sorted from blood. The TCR was taken from a woman in her 30s in good health. The chain couples TRBV4-1 to TRBJ2-5; no firm D call. The CDR3 nucleotides read TGCGCCAGCGGCCCCACAGACGACACGTACCAAGAGACCCAGTACTTC. Translation: CASGPTDDTYQETQYF.